The source of this TCR beta chain is a study of T-cell memory formation after mild COVID-19. About the research overall: Clusters were largely donor specific.

UMIs and sample barcodes were carried by the TCR alpha and TCR beta cDNA libraries that 5'RACE produced using constant-segment primers. MiXCR, applied by TCRdb to the 5' RACE reads, yields one record per CDR3 protein. The repertoire includes roughly 190,000 distinct CDR3 sequences, roughly a tenth of them detected once, and 3% to 3.5% sits in the top ten. Trimming took 3 bases from V and 4 from J, leaving 12 bases between them. Germline-derived CDR1 and CDR2 are DFQATT and SNEGSKA (reference sequence). This CDR3 region has 13 residues. Comments on this clonotype: Its matching antigen is unknown.

Regarding the study as a whole: CD4+ contracting clones lay mainly in CM and EM, CD8+ ones in EMRA. There was no confirmation that second-wave clones peaking on day 37 were SARS-CoV-2 specific.

This rearrangement joins TRBV20-1 to TRBJ1-1, with a possible D match to TRBD1 (6 bases). Sample: PBMCs or a T cell subset sorted from them (not recorded which). This receptor was taken from a man younger than 35 who had mild COVID-19 (a few samples of this study predate the infection). Cell type and time point are not known. For the CDR3, the DNA is TGCAGTGCTAGTCAGGGGATTAGCACTGAAGCTTTCTTT. Its protein is CSASQGISTEAFF.